The rows below give T cell receptor beta chains drawn from one sample of a study of regulatory T cells in long-lasting Graves disease. TCRdb itself ran the multiplex PCR reads through MiXCR, one entry per CDR3 protein. The profile shows hundreds of thousands of distinct CDR3 sequences, 15% to 19% of them singletons. Sequencing was performed on peripheral blood mononuclear cells (PBMCs), taken at new diagnosis, from a patient treated with antithyroid drugs. Source of these receptors: a female donor with Graves disease. The CDR3 runs from the conserved cysteine through the conserved F or W. The order of the fields is V gene, D gene, J gene, clone size, CDR3 protein, CDR3 DNA. A D gene is named only where the DNA matches it firmly. Clone size appears in some rows only: once, few, many, or a class for an expanded clone.

>TRBV11-2|TRBD1|TRBJ1-1|many
CASTNRGDVTEAFF
TGTGCCAGCACTAACAGGGGCGATGTCACTGAAGCTTTCTTT
>TRBV5-6|TRBD1|TRBJ2-1|few
CASSLDLAGGHEQFF
TGTGCCAGCAGCTTGGATCTAGCAGGGGGCCATGAGCAGTTCTTC
>TRBV28|TRBD1|TRBJ2-5|many
CATRKRTGGQETQYF
TGTGCCACTCGGAAACGGACAGGGGGCCAAGAGACCCAGTACTTC
>TRBV3-1|.|TRBJ2-3|.
CASSQIGTTDTQYF
TGTGCCAGCAGCCAAATCGGGACCACAGATACGCAGTATTTT
>TRBV19|.|TRBJ2-3|.
CASRRSGGAGKDTQYF
TGTGCCAGTAGGCGATCCGGGGGCGCTGGCAAGGATACGCAGTATTTT
>TRBV10-3|TRBD1|TRBJ1-1|many
CAIRRPRTGQLMRWNTEAFF
TGTGCCATCAGGAGGCCCCGGACAGGCCAGTTGATGAGATGGAACACTGAAGCTTTCTTT
>TRBV18|.|TRBJ2-1|.
CASSGGNSYNEQFF
TGTGCCAGCTCGGGGGGTAACTCCTACAATGAGCAGTTCTTC
>TRBV6-2/TRBV6-3|.|TRBJ1-4|many
CASRPGGLGGAAEKLFF
TGTGCCAGCCGCCCCGGAGGTTTGGGCGGCGCGGCGGAAAAACTGTTTTTT
>TRBV15|TRBD1|TRBJ2-7|many
CATSRRAGWDREF
TGTGCCACCAGCAGAAGGGCGGGGTGGGACAGGGAATTC
>TRBV4-1|TRBD2|TRBJ2-1|.
CASSQDITAGGHYNEQFF
TGCGCCAGCAGCCAAGATATAACAGCGGGAGGGCATTACAATGAGCAGTTCTTC
>TRBV6-2/TRBV6-3|.|TRBJ2-7|few
CASSYQPEIYEQYF
TGTGCCAGCAGTTACCAGCCGGAGATCTACGAGCAGTACTTC
>TRBV6-2/TRBV6-3|.|TRBJ2-3|many
CASNIGVLTQYF
TGTGCCAGCAACATCGGGGTGCTTACGCAGTATTTT
>TRBV2|TRBD2|TRBJ2-1|many
CASSSGTSGRNEQFF
TGTGCCAGCAGCTCCGGGACTAGCGGGAGAAATGAGCAGTTCTTC
>TRBV12-3/TRBV12-4|.|TRBJ1-6|.
CASSEGSGALHF
TGTGCCAGCAGTGAGGGAAGTGGAGCCCTCCACTTT
>TRBV7-9|.|TRBJ1-5|many
CASSHGMGYQPQHF
TGTGCCAGCAGCCACGGAATGGGCTATCAGCCCCAGCATTTT
>TRBV2|.|TRBJ1-1|many
CASSGAFF
TGTGCCAGCAGTGGAGCTTTCTTT
>TRBV12-3/TRBV12-4|.|TRBJ1-1|many
CASSRDLPEAFF
TGTGCCAGCAGCCGGGACCTACCTGAAGCTTTCTTT
>TRBV11-2|.|TRBJ2-1|few
CASSRGWGRGSYNEQFF
TGTGCCAGCAGCCGTGGGTGGGGCAGGGGCTCCTACAATGAGCAGTTCTTC
>TRBV28|.|TRBJ2-5|few
CASRGSLETQYF
TGTGCCAGCAGGGGAAGTTTGGAGACCCAGTACTTC
>TRBV7-9|.|TRBJ2-1|few
CASSLVGLGVEQFF
TGTGCCAGCAGCTTAGTAGGGCTGGGAGTTGAGCAGTTCTTC
>TRBV27|.|TRBJ2-3|many
CASSFEGRGANPQYF
TGTGCCAGCAGTTTCGAGGGGCGCGGGGCTAATCCGCAGTATTTT
>TRBV5-1|.|TRBJ2-6|few
CASSSQGHGANVLTF
TGCGCCAGCAGCTCGCAGGGTCATGGGGCCAACGTCCTGACTTTC
>TRBV7-9|TRBD1|TRBJ1-4|many
CASSSTGRYEKLFF
TGTGCCAGCAGCTCGACAGGGAGATATGAAAAACTGTTTTTT
>TRBV6-1|TRBD1|TRBJ2-1|many
CASGPGTGGNNEQFF
TGTGCCAGCGGCCCAGGGACAGGGGGAAACAATGAGCAGTTCTTC
>TRBV6-5|.|TRBJ2-5|many
CASSYSQGTYPSQETQYF
TGTGCCAGCAGTTACTCGCAGGGTACCTACCCCTCCCAAGAGACCCAGTACTTC
>TRBV6-1|TRBD1|TRBJ1-2|many
CASSVSGTGNGYTF
TGTGCCAGCAGTGTCTCCGGGACAGGGAATGGCTACACCTTC
>TRBV6-1|.|TRBJ2-5|many
CASSGGVVIQTQYF
TGTGCCAGCAGTGGGGGGGTCGTCATCCAGACCCAGTACTTC
>TRBV6-1|TRBD1|TRBJ2-7|.
CASKGTGAGEQYF
TGTGCCAGCAAAGGGACAGGGGCCGGCGAGCAGTACTTC
>TRBV7-3|TRBD2|TRBJ2-1|many
CASSLVASGYNEQFF
TGTGCCAGCAGCTTAGTGGCTAGCGGTTACAATGAGCAGTTCTTC
>TRBV20-1|.|TRBJ2-1|.
CSAPARRGLGNEQFF
TGCAGTGCCCCAGCCCGGCGAGGGTTAGGGAATGAGCAGTTCTTC
>TRBV28|.|TRBJ1-2|many
CASGSFRRYGYTF
TGTGCCAGCGGATCTTTTCGGAGATATGGCTACACCTTC
>TRBV20-1|TRBD1|TRBJ1-4|many
CSAAGQGTNEKLFF
TGCAGTGCTGCTGGACAGGGGACTAATGAAAAACTGTTTTTT
>TRBV27|.|TRBJ1-2|many
CASSLSLGLTPYGYTF
TGTGCCAGCAGTTTATCTCTGGGCCTTACTCCCTATGGCTACACCTTC
>TRBV20-1|TRBD1|TRBJ1-1|many
CSAKRDRSYTEAFF
TGCAGTGCGAAGAGGGACAGATCATACACTGAAGCTTTCTTT
>TRBV7-3|.|TRBJ2-3|.
CASSPRRTDTQYF
TGTGCCAGCAGCCCCCGACGCACAGATACGCAGTATTTT
>TRBV20-1|TRBD2|TRBJ2-7|many
CSARDRRLAAYEQYF
TGCAGTGCTAGAGATAGGAGACTAGCGGCGTACGAGCAGTACTTC
>TRBV5-1|TRBD1|TRBJ2-6|many
CASTITPGQAANVLTF
TGCGCCAGCACCATCACACCGGGACAGGCGGCCAACGTCCTGACTTTC
>TRBV27|.|TRBJ2-1|many
CASSYSLDYNEQFF
TGTGCCAGCAGTTATAGTTTAGACTACAATGAGCAGTTCTTC
>TRBV6-5|.|TRBJ1-1|many
CASSYSIKRVAMRNTEAFF
TGTGCCAGCAGTTACTCGATAAAAAGGGTTGCGATGAGGAACACTGAAGCTTTCTTT
>TRBV20-1|TRBD1|TRBJ2-5|many
CSASRDRQETQYF
TGCAGTGCTAGTCGGGACAGACAAGAGACCCAGTACTTC
>TRBV12-3/TRBV12-4|.|TRBJ1-1|many
CASSLDLASNWRAEAFF
TGTGCCAGCAGTTTAGATCTTGCCTCCAATTGGAGAGCTGAAGCTTTCTTT
>TRBV29-1|.|TRBJ1-5|.
CSVEGDNQPQHF
TGCAGCGTTGAAGGGGACAATCAGCCCCAGCATTTT
>TRBV6-1|TRBD1|TRBJ2-1|many
CASSKDRVYNEQFF
TGTGCCAGCAGTAAAGACAGGGTCTACAATGAGCAGTTCTTC
>TRBV13|.|TRBJ1-1|many
CASSLDREIGNTEAFF
TGTGCCAGCAGCTTAGATCGAGAGATCGGGAACACTGAAGCTTTCTTT
>TRBV29-1|.|TRBJ1-1|many
CSVTQGNTEAFF
TGCAGCGTAACTCAGGGGAACACTGAAGCTTTCTTT
>TRBV27|.|TRBJ2-1|few
CASSLYPMWYEQFF
TGTGCCAGCAGTTTATACCCCATGTGGTATGAGCAGTTCTTC
>TRBV7-9|.|TRBJ1-1|many
CASSLGVTEAFF
TGTGCCAGCAGCTTAGGGGTGACTGAAGCTTTCTTT
>TRBV4-1|.|TRBJ1-5|few
CASSRSFLPDQPQHF
TGCGCCAGCAGCCGAAGCTTCTTACCAGATCAGCCCCAGCATTTT
>TRBV20-1|.|TRBJ2-1|many
CSASGSYNEQFF
TGCAGTGCTAGCGGCTCCTACAATGAGCAGTTCTTC
>TRBV3-1|.|TRBJ2-5|many
CASSQDRPGARVETQYF
TGTGCCAGCAGCCAAGATCGGCCAGGGGCGCGTGTAGAGACCCAGTACTTC
>TRBV11-2|.|TRBJ2-1|many
CASEALAEGYEQFF
TGTGCCAGCGAAGCTTTAGCGGAGGGGTATGAGCAGTTCTTC
>TRBV29-1|.|TRBJ2-7|.
CSVEADGPHEQYF
TGCAGCGTTGAGGCCGACGGACCCCACGAGCAGTACTTC
>TRBV20-1|TRBD1|TRBJ2-5|.
CSARAGTGDQETQYF
TGCAGTGCTAGAGCCGGGACAGGGGACCAAGAGACCCAGTACTTC
>TRBV28|TRBD1|TRBJ1-5|few
CASSIPGGYGQPQHF
TGTGCCAGCAGTATCCCAGGGGGTTACGGCCAGCCCCAGCATTTT
>TRBV12-3/TRBV12-4|.|TRBJ1-4|many
CASSFGGKLFF
TGTGCCAGCAGTTTTGGGGGAAAACTGTTTTTT
>TRBV28|.|TRBJ1-6|many
CASSSVGIPLHF
TGTGCCAGCAGTTCAGTGGGAATACCCCTCCACTTT
>TRBV2|TRBD1|TRBJ1-4|.
CASTRGNEKLFF
TGTGCCAGCACCAGGGGGAATGAAAAACTGTTTTTT